The 8 T cell receptor beta chains given below trace back to one sample, sequenced in a study of blood T cell repertoires in COVID-19. TCRdb keeps only in-frame clones here, not all; method: immunoSEQ multiplex PCR. The sample includes 100,000 to 150,000 clones, 85% of them seen just once. The specimen was peripheral blood. The origin of the receptors is an older man with active or convalescent COVID-19.

This sequence joins TRBV24-1 and TRBJ2-3; TRBD1 matches at 7 bases. V lost 1 base, J lost 2 bases, and 8 bases stayed unmatched. Germline CDR1 reads KGHDR; CDR2 reads SFDVKD. CDR3 length: 17 residues. In nucleotides, the CDR3 is TGTGCCACCAGTGATTTTCGAGGGGGCCTGGACACAGATACGCAGTATTTT. It specifies CATSDFRGGLDTDTQYF.

This chain links TRBV2 with TRBJ2-7; D may be TRBD1 (6 bases). The CDR3 totals 14 residues. The germline gives CDR1 SNHLY, CDR2 FYNNEI. The ends were cut back, 2 bases at V and 2 bases at J, with 10 bases in the middle. CDR3 nucleotide sequence: TGTGCCAGCAGTGAATCGCGACAGGCCTACGAGCAGTACTTC. Amino acid sequence: CASSESRQAYEQYF. The full variable domain, in which reference TRBV2 and TRBJ2-7 provide the parts outside the CDR3, is EPEVTQTPSHQVTQMGQEVILRCVPISNHLYFYWYRQILGQKVEFLVSFYNNEISEKSEIFDDQFSVERPDGSNFTLKIRSTKLEDSAMYFCASSESRQAYEQYFGPGTRLTVT.

This clone was observed once. The genes are TRBV7-2 and TRBJ2-5; 10 bases agree with TRBD1. Germline V gives CDR1 SGHTA, CDR2 FQGNSA. Trimming removed 1 base from V and 1 base from J; junction bases left unmatched: 6. The CDR3 totals 17 residues. The CDR3 DNA reads as TGTGCCAGCAGCTTAGTCGCCGGGACAGGGGCCCAAGAGACCCAGTACTTC. It translates to CASSLVAGTGAQETQYF.

The rearrangement joins TRBV18 to TRBJ1-1; D is ambiguous. In germline, CDR1 is KGHSH, CDR2 LQKENI. CDR3 length equals 15 residues. V lost 6 bases and J 1 base, leaving 15 bases between the germline ends. In DNA form, the CDR3 reads TGTGCCAGCTCTACGCGTGATCAGGCGAACACTGAAGCTTTCTTT. It is translated as CASSTRDQANTEAFF.

The V call is TRBV5-1, the J call TRBJ1-2; no clear D. Deletions cut 0 bases from V and 0 bases from J, with 9 bases between. The CDR3 runs to 15 residues. Looked up from germline, CDR1 is SGHRS and CDR2 is YFSETQ. DNA of the CDR3: TGCGCCAGCAGCTTGGCCGGCGGAACTAACTATGGCTACACCTTC. Its protein is CASSLAGGTNYGYTF. Full variable domain (remainder filled in from reference TRBV5-1 and TRBJ1-2): KAGVTQTPRYLIKTRGQQVTLSCSPISGHRSVSWYQQTPGQGLQFLFEYFSETQRNKGNFPGRFSGRQFSNSRSEMNVSTLELGDSALYLCASSLAGGTNYGYTFGSGTRLTVV.

This rearrangement joins TRBV7-2 to TRBJ2-3, with TRBD2 matching 15 bases. This CDR3 region has 16 residues. The V gene's germline CDR1 is SGHTA and CDR2 FQGNSA. The V gene end was trimmed by 5 bases and the J gene end by 3 bases; junction bases not matched to a gene: 3. In DNA form, the CDR3 reads TGTGCCAGCAGCCTAGGGACTAGCGGGGGGACAGATACGCAGTATTTT. Protein sequence: CASSLGTSGGTDTQYF.

The chain joins TRBV5-1 to TRBJ2-2; D gene ambiguous. Germline V gene lookup returns CDR1 SGHRS and CDR2 YFSETQ. This CDR3 is 16 amino acids long. V was pared by 0 bases and J by 0 bases, with 9 bases between. The CDR3 DNA is TGCGCCAGCAGCTTGGAAGGCGGAGCGAACACCGGGGAGCTGTTTTTT. Translation gives CASSLEGGANTGELFF.

This clone was detected once. The chain joins TRBV5-1 to TRBJ2-3; maybe TRBD1 (6 bases). The CDR3 has 15 residues. CDR1 is SGHRS, CDR2 YFSETQ, per germline. V lost 4 bases to trimming and J lost 0 bases, with 12 bases between them. CDR3 bases: TGCGCCAGCAGCGCCCAGGGGCCTAGCACAGATACGCAGTATTTT. Translated, it gives CASSAQGPSTDTQYF.